A selection of T cell receptor beta chains follows, all from one sample in a study of T cell repertoires in cytomegalovirus infection. No antigen is known for these receptors. TCRdb ran MiXCR on the reads and lists one entry per CDR3 protein. The table has around 300,000 distinct CDR3 sequences, roughly 25% seen once. Sample: cultured PBMCs, taken from culture after CMV antigen stimulation. Every receptor here comes from a human donor in good health (CMV status not recorded). Some clones in this sample may be carry-over from other donors' samples. Both conserved end residues are part of each CDR3. The D gene is left open where the match is weak. Clone size is not always given. Where it is, it says once, few, many or a class for expanded clones.

V	size	J	D	DNA	CDR3
TRBV10-3	.	TRBJ2-3	TRBD2	TGTGCCATCAGTCTAGCGGGAGAGGGAGATACGCAGTATTTT	CAISLAGEGDTQYF
TRBV3-1	.	TRBJ2-6	.	TGTGCCAGCAGCCATCCATTAGAGGGAGCCCTCGGAGCTGGGGCCAACGTCCTGACTTTC	CASSHPLEGALGAGANVLTF
TRBV19	few	TRBJ2-7	.	TGTGCCAGTAGTATGGCAGGTTGGGGGACAACGCTATACGAGCAGTACTTC	CASSMAGWGTTLYEQYF
TRBV19	few	TRBJ2-1	TRBD2	TGTGCCAGTAGTATGGGGACTAGCGGGGGTTACAATGAGCAGTTCTTC	CASSMGTSGGYNEQFF
TRBV27	.	TRBJ1-5	TRBD1	TGTGCCAGCAGTGCGGGACAGACTAATCAGCCCCAGCATTTT	CASSAGQTNQPQHF
TRBV7-2	many	TRBJ1-5	TRBD1	TGTGCCAGCAGCCGGGACAGGGCCTACGTGGATCAGCCCCAGCATTTT	CASSRDRAYVDQPQHF
TRBV7-2	many	TRBJ2-3	.	TGTGCCAGCAGCTTACTGGTCGCGACAGTAGATACGCAGTATTTT	CASSLLVATVDTQYF
TRBV28	.	TRBJ2-6	.	TGTGCCAGCAGTTTTAATGCTGTTGGAGGGGCCAACGTCCTGACTTTC	CASSFNAVGGANVLTF
TRBV11-3	.	TRBJ2-2	TRBD2	TGTGCCAGCACCCCTATAGCGGGAAGTACCGGGGAGCTGTTTTTT	CASTPIAGSTGELFF
TRBV2	.	TRBJ2-5	.	TGTGCCAGCACCATCGTCAGTGGGCCTGAGACCCAGTACTTC	CASTIVSGPETQYF
TRBV7-2	many	TRBJ2-1	.	TGTGCCAGCAGCTCCACCATGGTCTCCCTTTACAATGAGCAGTTCTTC	CASSSTMVSLYNEQFF
TRBV6-6	few	TRBJ1-4	.	TGTGCCAGCAGTTACCCGGTGGGACCCGGCGGAGAAAAACTGTTTTTT	CASSYPVGPGGEKLFF
TRBV7-2	many	TRBJ2-1	.	TGTGCCAGCAGCTTTTCCGGTTACAATGAGCAGTTCTTC	CASSFSGYNEQFF
TRBV7-6	many	TRBJ2-1	.	TGTGCCAGCAGCTTAGCGCCTAGCGAACACTACAATGAGCAGTTCTTC	CASSLAPSEHYNEQFF
TRBV7-9	.	TRBJ2-2	.	TGTGCCAGCAGCTTAGTCCGGGCTACGAACACCGGGGAGCTGTTTTTT	CASSLVRATNTGELFF
TRBV19	.	TRBJ2-1	TRBD1	TGTGCCAGTAGGGGTTCCGGGACAGGGTCCTACAATGAGCAGTTCTTC	CASRGSGTGSYNEQFF
TRBV7-2	.	TRBJ2-1	.	TGTGCCAGCAGCTTGGCCCGGGAGTACAATGAGCAGTTCTTC	CASSLAREYNEQFF
TRBV7-6	many	TRBJ2-2	.	TGTGCCAGCAGCTTAGCGCCACCAGGGCGTCACACCGGGGAGCTGTTTTTT	CASSLAPPGRHTGELFF
TRBV4-1	.	TRBJ1-2	.	TGCGCCAGCAGCCGGGACACCCTTTTGGGGGGCTACACCTTC	CASSRDTLLGGYTF
TRBV7-6	few	TRBJ1-2	.	TGTGCCAGCATCCTTCCCCCGCGACGGGGCCTTGGCTACACCTTC	CASILPPRRGLGYTF
TRBV24-1	many	TRBJ2-2	.	TGTGCCACCAGTGACCGGTCTCTCTCTTCCGGGGAGCTGTTTTTT	CATSDRSLSSGELFF
TRBV7-2	.	TRBJ2-1	TRBD2	TGTGCCAGCAGCCCCGGGGGGAGAGTCTCCTACAATGAGCAGTTCTTC	CASSPGGRVSYNEQFF
TRBV20-1	few	TRBJ2-1	TRBD2	TGCAGTGCTAAGGGACTATTTGTCGATGAGCAGTTCTTC	CSAKGLFVDEQFF
TRBV7-2	.	TRBJ1-1	.	TGTGCCAGCAGCTCAGGGGTATTGAACACTGAAGCTTTCTTT	CASSSGVLNTEAFF
TRBV12-3/TRBV12-4	few	TRBJ2-1	.	TGTGCCAGCAGTCCTCCTTGGGACAATGAGCAGTTCTTC	CASSPPWDNEQFF
TRBV7-2	.	TRBJ2-1	TRBD1	TGTGCCAGCAGCCCAGGACAGGGAACAGTCAATGAGCAGTTCTTC	CASSPGQGTVNEQFF
TRBV12-3/TRBV12-4	.	TRBJ2-1	TRBD2	TGTGCCAGCAGCCCCTGGAGAGCGGGAGTAACCGGTGAGCAGTTCTTC	CASSPWRAGVTGEQFF
TRBV11-2	.	TRBJ2-5	.	TGTGCCAGCAGCTCCGAGGGGCCCCAAGAGACCCAGTACTTC	CASSSEGPQETQYF
TRBV7-8	many	TRBJ2-3	.	TGTGCCAGCAGCGACGGGGCGCTCCTCCCTAGGTATTTT	CASSDGALLPRYF
TRBV7-9	many	TRBJ2-1	.	TGTGCCAGCAGCTTAGCGCTCTCACATGAGCAGTTCTTC	CASSLALSHEQFF
TRBV7-8	.	TRBJ1-5	.	TGTGCCAGCAGCTTAGAAAGATATGGGACAACCCTTCCCCCCCAGCATTTT	CASSLERYGTTLPPQHF
TRBV9	.	TRBJ1-6	.	TGTGCCAGCAGCGCCGCCGCCACCTATAATTCACCCCTCCACTTT	CASSAAATYNSPLHF
TRBV7-8	many	TRBJ2-2	TRBD1	TGTGCCAGCAGGATTCAGGGGGACACCGGGGAGCTGTTTTTT	CASRIQGDTGELFF
TRBV11-1	.	TRBJ2-7	.	TGTGCCAGCAGCAACCGCCCTAACGGAGAGCAGTACTTC	CASSNRPNGEQYF
TRBV12-5	.	TRBJ2-5	TRBD2	TGTGCTAGTGGTTCATCAGCGGGAGGGCCGGGAGAGACCCAGTACTTC	CASGSSAGGPGETQYF
TRBV15	many	TRBJ1-1	.	TGTGCCACCAGCACACCTCATCCAACCCTGTCGGGGTACACTGAAGCTTTCTTT	CATSTPHPTLSGYTEAFF
TRBV10-2	.	TRBJ1-5	TRBD1	TGCGCCAGCAGTGAACGGCAGGGGGTCACTCAGCCCCAGCATTTT	CASSERQGVTQPQHF
TRBV19	few	TRBJ2-1	.	TGTGCCAGTACGGGGAGCGGCAATGAGCAGTTCTTC	CASTGSGNEQFF
TRBV4-3	.	TRBJ1-6	TRBD1	TGCGCCAGCAGCCAAGGGACAGGGGGTACCAATTCACCCCTCCACTTT	CASSQGTGGTNSPLHF
TRBV6-2/TRBV6-3	.	TRBJ1-1	.	TGTGCCAGCAGTTACTCTAGGGGAGCTGAAGCTTTCTTT	CASSYSRGAEAFF
TRBV24-1	.	TRBJ2-5	.	TGTGCCACCAGTGGAGGGACGGTAAGCAACCAAGAGACCCAGTACTTC	CATSGGTVSNQETQYF
TRBV5-1	.	TRBJ1-1	.	TGCGCCAGCAGCATTGACAGCCGGTTGAACACTGAAGCTTTCTTT	CASSIDSRLNTEAFF
TRBV6-2/TRBV6-3	.	TRBJ2-1	.	TGTGCCAGCAGGCACGGGATAGAGCAGTTCTTC	CASRHGIEQFF
TRBV9	.	TRBJ1-1	TRBD1	TGTGCCAGTGCGGTTACGGGACAGAATGCTGAAGCTTTCTTT	CASAVTGQNAEAFF
TRBV20-1	.	TRBJ1-1	.	TGCAGTGCTAGTGACCGGAGGACTGAAGCTTTCTTT	CSASDRRTEAFF
TRBV7-2	once	TRBJ1-6	TRBD1	TGTGCCAGCAGCTCCCAGGGGGATACACCCCTCCACTTT	CASSSQGDTPLHF
TRBV30	few	TRBJ2-5	.	TGTGCCTGGAGTCCACAGGGTTGGCGTGAAGAGACCCAGTACTTC	CAWSPQGWREETQYF
TRBV5-1	few	TRBJ2-1	.	TGCGCCAGCAGCCCTCTTAGCGTGGGGAGTAATGAGCAGTTCTTC	CASSPLSVGSNEQFF
TRBV7-2	many	TRBJ2-3	.	TGTGCCAGCAGCCTAGGAATAAGCACAGATACGCAGTATTTT	CASSLGISTDTQYF
TRBV19	.	TRBJ2-3	.	TGTGCCAGTAGTATGATCCCCGCAGATACGCAGTATTTT	CASSMIPADTQYF
TRBV12-3/TRBV12-4	.	TRBJ2-2	TRBD2	TGTGCCAGCAGTCGACATGCCCCTTCCGGGAGGAAGAACACCGGGGAGCTGTTTTTT	CASSRHAPSGRKNTGELFF
TRBV7-2	many	TRBJ1-1	.	TGTGCCAGCAGCTTAAGCGTTGGTACGGAAAGAAAACGTGAAGCTTTCTTT	CASSLSVGTERKREAFF
TRBV19	.	TRBJ1-2	TRBD1	TGTGCCAGTAGTGCGCGACAGGGGGCTAACTATGGCTACACCTTC	CASSARQGANYGYTF
TRBV2	few	TRBJ2-1	.	TGTGCCAGCAGTGAGCAGGGGCGGTACAATGAGCAGTTCTTC	CASSEQGRYNEQFF
TRBV7-9	few	TRBJ1-5	.	TGTGCCAGCAGCGCTGACAGTTACCAGCCCCAGCATTTT	CASSADSYQPQHF